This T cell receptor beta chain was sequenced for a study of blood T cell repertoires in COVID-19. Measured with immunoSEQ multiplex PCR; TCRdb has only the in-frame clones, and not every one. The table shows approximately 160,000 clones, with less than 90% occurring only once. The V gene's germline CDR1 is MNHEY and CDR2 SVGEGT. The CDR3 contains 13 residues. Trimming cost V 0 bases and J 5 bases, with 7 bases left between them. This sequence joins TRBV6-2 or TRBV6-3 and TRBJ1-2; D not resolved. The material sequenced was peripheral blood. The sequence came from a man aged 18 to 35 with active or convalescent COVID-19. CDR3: CASSYSVGYGYTF. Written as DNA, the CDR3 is TGTGCCAGCAGTTACTCTGTCGGTTATGGCTACACCTTC.